These T cell receptor beta chains were read from a single sample in a study of blood T cell repertoires in COVID-19. Here immunoSEQ multiplex PCR was the method, and the copy in TCRdb shows in-frame clones only, minus some. The data show about 150,000 clones, with around nine tenths seen just once and under 6% held by the top ten. Sequencing used peripheral blood. Receptor source: a human donor in a cohort sampled during active COVID-19. The CDR3 runs from the conserved cysteine through the conserved F or W. Fields, in order: clone size, V gene, J gene, D gene, CDR3 DNA, CDR3 protein. The D gene is left open where the match is weak. Clone size appears in some rows only: once, few, many, or a class for an expanded clone.

clone_size: -; v_call: TRBV5-1; j_call: TRBJ2-1; d_call: TRBD2; cdr3_nt: TGCGCCAGCAGCTTGGCTAGCGGGGACTACAATGAGCAGTTCTTC; cdr3_aa: CASSLASGDYNEQFF
clone_size: -; v_call: TRBV28; j_call: TRBJ1-4; d_call: -; cdr3_nt: TGTGCCAGCAGTTTAAGGCCGGGGGATGAAAAACTGTTTTTT; cdr3_aa: CASSLRPGDEKLFF
clone_size: -; v_call: TRBV12-3/TRBV12-4; j_call: TRBJ2-7; d_call: -; cdr3_nt: TGTGCCAGCAGTTTACGAACAGGTCACGAGCAGTACTTC; cdr3_aa: CASSLRTGHEQYF
clone_size: once; v_call: TRBV24-1; j_call: TRBJ2-3; d_call: TRBD2; cdr3_nt: TGTGCCACCAGTGATTCAGGAACTAGCGGGGCAGATACGCAGTATTTT; cdr3_aa: CATSDSGTSGADTQYF
clone_size: -; v_call: TRBV6-8; j_call: TRBJ2-7; d_call: -; cdr3_nt: TGTGCCAGCAGCTGTACAGGGCCCGGCCCCCTCTCCTACGAGCAGTACTTC; cdr3_aa: CASSCTGPGPLSYEQYF
clone_size: -; v_call: TRBV7-9; j_call: TRBJ2-7; d_call: -; cdr3_nt: TGTGCCAGCAGCTTAGGAGGAGGGACCTACGAGCAGTACTTC; cdr3_aa: CASSLGGGTYEQYF
clone_size: -; v_call: TRBV30; j_call: TRBJ1-1; d_call: TRBD1; cdr3_nt: TGTGCCTGGAGTTTAACAGGGGGCCTTGAAGCTTTCTTT; cdr3_aa: CAWSLTGGLEAFF
clone_size: -; v_call: TRBV19; j_call: TRBJ2-3; d_call: TRBD2; cdr3_nt: TGTGCCAGTAGTATCCGGGAGGTCACCCCGCGGCATACGCAGTATTTT; cdr3_aa: CASSIREVTPRHTQYF
clone_size: -; v_call: TRBV28; j_call: TRBJ2-7; d_call: -; cdr3_nt: TGTGCCAGCAGTTTACACTCGCTCATTTACGAGCAGTACTTC; cdr3_aa: CASSLHSLIYEQYF
clone_size: once; v_call: TRBV4-3; j_call: TRBJ2-7; d_call: -; cdr3_nt: TGCGCCAGCAGCCAAGCGACTACAGGGCTCGAGCAGTACTTC; cdr3_aa: CASSQATTGLEQYF
clone_size: -; v_call: TRBV19; j_call: TRBJ1-1; d_call: -; cdr3_nt: TGTGCCTCCTCAGCAGGGTGGAACACTGAAGCTTTCTTT; cdr3_aa: CASSAGWNTEAFF
clone_size: -; v_call: TRBV14; j_call: TRBJ2-1; d_call: TRBD1; cdr3_nt: TGTGCCAGCAGTCTCTTCGGGACAGATAGCAATGAGCAGTTCTTC; cdr3_aa: CASSLFGTDSNEQFF
clone_size: few; v_call: TRBV7-3; j_call: TRBJ2-1; d_call: TRBD2; cdr3_nt: TGTGCCAGCAGCTCCTCTAGCGGGGATAGGGATGAGCAGTTCTTC; cdr3_aa: CASSSSSGDRDEQFF
clone_size: -; v_call: TRBV3-1/TRBV3-2; j_call: TRBJ2-7; d_call: TRBD1; cdr3_nt: TGTGCCAGCCGACCCACCGGACAGGGGGACAAAAATTCCTACGAGCAGTACTTC; cdr3_aa: CASRPTGQGDKNSYEQYF
clone_size: -; v_call: TRBV29-1; j_call: TRBJ2-7; d_call: TRBD2; cdr3_nt: TGCAGCGTCACGGGACTAGGGTACGAGCAGTACTTC; cdr3_aa: CSVTGLGYEQYF
clone_size: -; v_call: TRBV2; j_call: TRBJ2-7; d_call: -; cdr3_nt: TGTGCCAGCAGAGACGTAGCGGAGGGGAGCTCCTACGAGCAGTACTTC; cdr3_aa: CASRDVAEGSSYEQYF
clone_size: -; v_call: TRBV3-1/TRBV3-2; j_call: TRBJ1-1; d_call: -; cdr3_nt: TGTGCCAGCAGCCAAAGCCTGGGCTGGACAGCTCAAGCTTTCTTT; cdr3_aa: CASSQSLGWTAQAFF
clone_size: -; v_call: TRBV7-2; j_call: TRBJ2-1; d_call: TRBD2; cdr3_nt: TGTGCCAGCAGTCTCCGGGGAGGGGAGTCCTACAATGAGCAGTTCTTC; cdr3_aa: CASSLRGGESYNEQFF
clone_size: -; v_call: TRBV5-6; j_call: TRBJ2-3; d_call: TRBD1; cdr3_nt: TGTGCCAGCAGCCCCCCCAACAGCGGGACAGGGGTTCATACGCAGTATTTT; cdr3_aa: CASSPPNSGTGVHTQYF
clone_size: -; v_call: TRBV7-9; j_call: TRBJ2-5; d_call: TRBD1; cdr3_nt: TGTGCCAGCAGCCTCGGGACAGGCCAAGAGACCCAGTACTTC; cdr3_aa: CASSLGTGQETQYF
clone_size: -; v_call: TRBV5-4; j_call: TRBJ1-1; d_call: TRBD1; cdr3_nt: TGTGCCAGCAGCTTGACAGGGGGCGGGAGGACTGAAGCTTTCTTT; cdr3_aa: CASSLTGGGRTEAFF
clone_size: -; v_call: TRBV6-1; j_call: TRBJ2-7; d_call: TRBD2; cdr3_nt: TGTGCCAGCAGTGAAGCGAGCGGGGTTTCCTACGAGCAGTACTTC; cdr3_aa: CASSEASGVSYEQYF
clone_size: -; v_call: TRBV7-2; j_call: TRBJ1-2; d_call: TRBD1; cdr3_nt: TGTGCCAGCAGCCCGGGGACAGTCAACTATGGCTACACCTTC; cdr3_aa: CASSPGTVNYGYTF
clone_size: -; v_call: TRBV9; j_call: TRBJ1-1; d_call: TRBD1; cdr3_nt: TGTGCCAGCAGCGCTTTAGGGACAGGGGGGAACACTGAAGCTTTCTTT; cdr3_aa: CASSALGTGGNTEAFF
clone_size: -; v_call: TRBV7-2; j_call: TRBJ1-6; d_call: -; cdr3_nt: TGTGCCAGCACCGTAGGGGTTGGTAATTCACCCCTCCACTTT; cdr3_aa: CASTVGVGNSPLHF
clone_size: -; v_call: TRBV10-2; j_call: TRBJ2-7; d_call: -; cdr3_nt: TGCGCCAGCAGTGACGGGAAACAGTCGGGCCACGAGCAGTACTTC; cdr3_aa: CASSDGKQSGHEQYF
clone_size: -; v_call: TRBV9; j_call: TRBJ2-7; d_call: TRBD2; cdr3_nt: TGTGCCAGCAGCTCACGGACTAGCGGGAGGTGGAGCCCATGCTACGAGCAGTACTTC; cdr3_aa: CASSSRTSGRWSPCYEQYF
clone_size: -; v_call: TRBV5-1; j_call: TRBJ1-5; d_call: TRBD1; cdr3_nt: TGCGCCAGCAGTTACGCTCAGGGGGCTCAGCCCCAGCATTTT; cdr3_aa: CASSYAQGAQPQHF
clone_size: -; v_call: TRBV6-5; j_call: TRBJ1-1; d_call: -; cdr3_nt: TGTGCCAGCAGTTACTCTCTCAGGGTTGGCGCTGAAGCTTTCTTT; cdr3_aa: CASSYSLRVGAEAFF
clone_size: few; v_call: TRBV11-2; j_call: TRBJ1-3; d_call: -; cdr3_nt: TGTGCCAGCAGCTCTTGGGGACGGGGAGGAGGAAACACCATATATTTT; cdr3_aa: CASSSWGRGGGNTIYF
clone_size: -; v_call: TRBV6-5; j_call: TRBJ1-3; d_call: TRBD1; cdr3_nt: TGTGCCAGCAGTCAACAGGGGTTTGGAAACACCATATATTTT; cdr3_aa: CASSQQGFGNTIYF
clone_size: -; v_call: TRBV5-1; j_call: TRBJ1-2; d_call: -; cdr3_nt: TGCGCCAGCAGCCGAGAAACTAACTATGGCTACACCTTC; cdr3_aa: CASSRETNYGYTF
clone_size: -; v_call: TRBV10-3; j_call: TRBJ2-7; d_call: TRBD2; cdr3_nt: TGTGCCACGCTAGCGGAGGATTACGAGCAGTACTTC; cdr3_aa: CATLAEDYEQYF
clone_size: -; v_call: TRBV29-1; j_call: TRBJ2-7; d_call: TRBD1; cdr3_nt: TGCAGCGTCGCATACAGGGGGATGGCCTACGAGCAGTACTTC; cdr3_aa: CSVAYRGMAYEQYF
clone_size: -; v_call: TRBV7-2; j_call: TRBJ2-1; d_call: TRBD1; cdr3_nt: TGTGCCAGCAGGCTAAGCACGGGACAGGGGAATCCTAGAGGGGAGTTCTTC; cdr3_aa: CASRLSTGQGNPRGEFF
clone_size: -; v_call: TRBV5-1; j_call: TRBJ2-3; d_call: -; cdr3_nt: TGCGCCAGCAGCTTGAACGGGATGACAGATACGCAGTATTTT; cdr3_aa: CASSLNGMTDTQYF
clone_size: -; v_call: TRBV11-2; j_call: TRBJ2-7; d_call: -; cdr3_nt: TGTGCCAGCAGCTTCGCGACGGACAATTACGAGCAGTACTTC; cdr3_aa: CASSFATDNYEQYF
clone_size: -; v_call: TRBV9; j_call: TRBJ2-1; d_call: TRBD2; cdr3_nt: TGTGCCAGCACCCGGGGTGTCCGGGACTACCCCTACAATGAGCAGTTCTTC; cdr3_aa: CASTRGVRDYPYNEQFF
clone_size: -; v_call: TRBV19; j_call: TRBJ1-1; d_call: -; cdr3_nt: TGTGCCAGTAGTCGCACGGGTCGGACTGAAGCTTTCTTT; cdr3_aa: CASSRTGRTEAFF
clone_size: -; v_call: TRBV6-1; j_call: TRBJ2-7; d_call: -; cdr3_nt: TGTGCCAGCAGTGAAGCGCCCTGGGGACAACCCTACGAGCAGTACTTC; cdr3_aa: CASSEAPWGQPYEQYF
clone_size: -; v_call: TRBV25-1; j_call: TRBJ2-1; d_call: TRBD2; cdr3_nt: TGTGCCAGCAGTGAGATGGGACTAGCGGGCCACAATGAGCAGTTCTTC; cdr3_aa: CASSEMGLAGHNEQFF
clone_size: -; v_call: TRBV28; j_call: TRBJ1-1; d_call: -; cdr3_nt: TGTGCCAGCAGTTTGGGCGAGTTTGAAGCTTTCTTT; cdr3_aa: CASSLGEFEAFF
clone_size: -; v_call: TRBV19; j_call: TRBJ1-3; d_call: TRBD1; cdr3_nt: TGTGCCAGTAGGTCGACAGGGGGGTCTGGAAACACCATATATTTT; cdr3_aa: CASRSTGGSGNTIYF
clone_size: -; v_call: TRBV19; j_call: TRBJ1-2; d_call: TRBD1; cdr3_nt: TGTGCCAGTAGTATAGATTGGGCTCCCGGACAGGGCGACTGGTTTTATGGCTACACCTTC; cdr3_aa: CASSIDWAPGQGDWFYGYTF
clone_size: -; v_call: TRBV27; j_call: TRBJ2-2; d_call: TRBD2; cdr3_nt: TGTGCCAGCAGATCAACGGGACTAGCGGGAAACACCGGGGAGCTGTTTTTT; cdr3_aa: CASRSTGLAGNTGELFF
clone_size: -; v_call: TRBV19; j_call: TRBJ2-3; d_call: TRBD1; cdr3_nt: TGTGCCAGTAGTCAGACAGGGGCCCACACAGATACGCAGTATTTT; cdr3_aa: CASSQTGAHTDTQYF
clone_size: -; v_call: TRBV4-1; j_call: TRBJ2-5; d_call: TRBD1; cdr3_nt: TGCGCCAGCAGCCAAGAAGACAGGGGAGAGACCCAGTACTTC; cdr3_aa: CASSQEDRGETQYF
clone_size: once; v_call: TRBV15; j_call: TRBJ2-1; d_call: TRBD1; cdr3_nt: TGTGCCACCAGCCCAGAGACAGGGCGAGCCTACAATGAGCAGTTCTTC; cdr3_aa: CATSPETGRAYNEQFF
clone_size: -; v_call: TRBV10-1; j_call: TRBJ2-7; d_call: TRBD2; cdr3_nt: TGCGCCACCTGCGGGGGGGGGAGCGAGCAGTACTTC; cdr3_aa: CATCGGGSEQYF
clone_size: once; v_call: TRBV9; j_call: TRBJ2-3; d_call: TRBD1; cdr3_nt: TGTGCCAGCTCCGGGACAGGCCTCGGGAATACGCAGTATTTT; cdr3_aa: CASSGTGLGNTQYF
clone_size: once; v_call: TRBV6-1; j_call: TRBJ1-6; d_call: -; cdr3_nt: TGTGCCAGCAGTGAAGGGGCAGGGGAGAGCCCCCTCCACTTT; cdr3_aa: CASSEGAGESPLHF
clone_size: -; v_call: TRBV5-4; j_call: TRBJ2-5; d_call: TRBD1; cdr3_nt: TGTGCCAGCAGCCGGGATCCGGACAGGGAGGAGACCCAGTACTTC; cdr3_aa: CASSRDPDREETQYF
clone_size: -; v_call: TRBV6-5; j_call: TRBJ2-7; d_call: -; cdr3_nt: TGTGCCAGCGGGCGTGCGAGCTCCTACGAGCAGTACTTC; cdr3_aa: CASGRASSYEQYF